Listed below are T cell receptor beta chains from one sample, sequenced in a study of blood T cell repertoires in COVID-19. The repertoire was sequenced with immunoSEQ multiplex PCR; TCRdb's copy has only in-frame clones and lacks some. The sample has 350,000 to 400,000 clones, over 75% seen once. The sequenced sample consisted of PBMCs or T cells enriched from blood (not recorded which). Source of these receptors: a man aged 40-49 years in a cohort exposed to, infected with or recovered from COVID-19 (not recorded which). Both conserved end residues are part of each CDR3. The order of the fields is D gene, J gene, V gene, CDR3 protein. D genes are given only for firm matches.

TRBD1 TRBJ2-5 TRBV5-1 CASSLGQGVETQYF
NA TRBJ1-1 TRBV28 CASSHPRYTEAFF
TRBD2 TRBJ2-1 TRBV5-1 CASSILAGKYNEQFF
TRBD2 TRBJ2-1 TRBV6-1 CASSEVLADYNEQFF
TRBD1 TRBJ2-7 TRBV6-5 CASSYGQGAGEQYF
NA TRBJ1-1 TRBV7-2 CASSSLRDTEAFF
NA TRBJ1-4 TRBV7-9 CAIIPWGAGANEKLFF
TRBD2 TRBJ2-1 TRBV29-1 CSVDGQGRTSGGNNEQFF
NA TRBJ2-1 TRBV3-1/TRBV3-2 CASSQVLGGEQFF
TRBD2 TRBJ2-3 TRBV15 CATSRVRISGRGQGQYF
NA TRBJ2-3 TRBV5-1 CASTEGGRTPTDTQYF
TRBD2 TRBJ2-7 TRBV28 CASSQTSGSLYEQYF
TRBD2 TRBJ2-1 TRBV11-2 CASSLVFRLAGVEQFF
NA TRBJ2-7 TRBV10-3 CAISESAQAYEQYF
NA TRBJ1-6 TRBV19 CASSIWDKNSPLHF
TRBD2 TRBJ2-1 TRBV5-8 CASSSLAGEKFF
TRBD1 TRBJ2-5 TRBV4-2 CASSQVTGGWETQYF
TRBD1 TRBJ2-5 TRBV18 CASSPLWSWDRRQETQYF
NA TRBJ2-7 TRBV5-1 CASSLVNDEQYF
TRBD2 TRBJ2-3 TRBV5-1 CASSPRTSGSTDTQYF
TRBD2 TRBJ2-7 TRBV7-2 CASSLASGSLYEQYF
NA TRBJ2-1 TRBV11-2 CASSLSSVSYNEQFF
NA TRBJ1-3 TRBV7-8 CASSSTDSGNTIYF
TRBD2 TRBJ2-7 TRBV3-1/TRBV3-2 CASSQFLAGGYEQYF
TRBD1 TRBJ1-1 TRBV27 CASSPGQGRVGTEAFF
TRBD2 TRBJ2-1 TRBV18 CASVREENEQFF
TRBD1 TRBJ2-3 TRBV3-1/TRBV3-2 CASSQQGQGLGTQYF
NA TRBJ1-4 TRBV6-5 CASRRSGYSNEKLFF
NA TRBJ1-2 TRBV19 CASNVDGLDGYTF
NA TRBJ1-5 TRBV27 CASASLAAASNQPQHF
NA TRBJ1-4 TRBV4-1 CASSQIMSEKLFF
TRBD2 TRBJ2-7 TRBV11-2 CASSPREGRSYEQYF
NA TRBJ1-2 TRBV5-6 CASSLKGGIESGYTF
NA TRBJ2-2 TRBV30 CAWSVRLMNTGELFF
NA TRBJ1-5 TRBV29-1 CSVGTDYSNQPQHF
NA TRBJ2-7 TRBV2 CASSLTGTYEQYF
NA TRBJ1-1 TRBV7-9 CASSLTGGPTEAFF
TRBD1 TRBJ2-3 TRBV5-1 CASSAAGTGRTDTQYF
NA TRBJ2-7 TRBV14 CASSQDIDSYEQYF
NA TRBJ2-1 TRBV7-9 CASSTGNKSSYNEQFF
TRBD1 TRBJ1-2 TRBV9 CASSVEGAGIYGYTF
NA TRBJ2-2 TRBV2 CASSVIQANTGELFF
TRBD1 TRBJ2-1 TRBV27 CASSLGDRGLANPFF
NA TRBJ2-5 TRBV5-5 CASSPKETQYF
TRBD1 TRBJ1-5 TRBV19 CASRPTTGKHQPQHF
NA TRBJ1-2 TRBV30 CAWRARGYTF
NA TRBJ2-2 TRBV11-2 CASSHREVSTGELFF
NA TRBJ2-1 TRBV12-5 CASGLGGSSSYNEQFF
NA TRBJ1-5 TRBV19 CASSIRGLQPQHF
NA TRBJ2-1 TRBV18 CASSLAGKNEQFF
NA TRBJ1-5 TRBV27 CASSFLPRESNQPQHF
TRBD2 TRBJ2-5 TRBV9 CASSSGGLAGGGQETQYF